This T cell receptor beta chain emerged from a study of cytomegalovirus exposure and HLA in healthy donors. For the study at large: Unique TCR beta sequences numbering some 110 million came from some 200 million T cells in an earlier analysis. Roughly 80 million unique TCRs from HLA-typed donors made up an early data release.

PCR employed 60 Vbeta and 13 Jbeta primers. Clones were sequenced by immunoSEQ multiplex PCR, and TCRdb holds only the in-frame ones, with some missing. This sample's clone table lists roughly 110,000 clones. Germline V gives CDR1 LNHDA, CDR2 SQIVND (reference sequence). CDR3 size: 13 residues. Trimming cost V 7 bases and J 6 bases; bases outside gene matches: 5. Comments on this clone: Its matching antigen is unknown.

Whole-study results and caveats: TCR beta sequences reportedly predicted the HLA-A and HLA-B alleles of most subjects accurately. A later analysis found common viral pathogens apparently linked to several of the most significant clusters.

The receptor was derived from a man in his forties in good health and CMV-seropositive. The V call is TRBV19, the J call TRBJ2-7; 11 bases line up with TRBD1. Sequenced sample: PBMCs. The CDR3 region is CASKGQGGSEQYF. The CDR3 coding sequence is TGTGCCAGTAAGGGACAGGGGGGTTCCGAGCAGTACTTC.